The clone carrying this TCR beta chain has ten or more counts. This sample is drawn from a study of T cells in Graves' hyperthyroidism and ophthalmopathy. Trimming took off 0 bases at V and 4 bases at J, with 3 bases between the two ends. The CDR3 spans 12 residues. Authors of the study amplified TCR beta CDR3 regions from RNA transcripts. TCR CDR3 underwent first-round RT-PCR with the HTBI primer set. Each CDR3 protein is one row after TCRdb ran MiXCR on the multiplex PCR reads. The data hold hundreds of thousands of distinct CDR3 sequences, with more than 11% observed a single time. The chain joins TRBV12-3 or TRBV12-4 to TRBJ1-2, with D hard to call. Input material: blood. The clonotype was recovered from a woman in her 30s with Graves' hyperthyroidism that later progressed to Graves' ophthalmopathy. CDR3 in amino acids: CASSLASYGYTF. DNA of the CDR3: TGTGCCAGCAGTTTAGCATCCTATGGCTACACCTTC.